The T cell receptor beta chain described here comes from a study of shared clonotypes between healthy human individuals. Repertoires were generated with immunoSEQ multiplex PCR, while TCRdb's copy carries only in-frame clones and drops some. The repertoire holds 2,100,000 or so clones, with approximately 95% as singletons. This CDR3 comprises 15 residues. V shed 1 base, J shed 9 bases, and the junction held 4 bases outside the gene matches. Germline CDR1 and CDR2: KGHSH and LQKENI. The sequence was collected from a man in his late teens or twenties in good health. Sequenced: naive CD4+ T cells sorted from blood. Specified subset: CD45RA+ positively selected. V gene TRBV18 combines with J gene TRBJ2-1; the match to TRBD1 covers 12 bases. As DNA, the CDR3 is TGTGCCAGCTCACCACTCGGGACAGGGGGCGGTGAGCAGTTCTTC. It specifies CASSPLGTGGGEQFF.